This T cell receptor beta chain was found in a study of CD8 T cells in ankylosing spondylitis. Whole-study findings and limits: Enrichment of disease-linked clones was reportedly significant in matched ankylosing spondylitis synovial fluid.

TCRdb passed the 5' RACE reads through MiXCR, listing each CDR3 protein once. Among 200,000 to 250,000 distinct CDR3 sequences listed, approximately 8% were seen once. CDR3 size: 16 residues. The V and J ends lost 5 bases and 4 bases, in that order; junction bases with no gene match: 8. Looked up from germline, CDR1 is SGHVS and CDR2 is FNYEAQ. This clonotype was counted ten times or more. Its matching antigen is unknown. The clonotype originates from a female donor with ankylosing spondylitis or in good health (not recorded which). This sequence joins TRBV7-6 and TRBJ2-7; 13 positions agree with TRBD2. The specimen sequenced was blood, either unsorted or a sorted T cell fraction (not recorded which). CDR3 sequence: CASSPPGLAGAYEQYF. CDR3 DNA sequence: TGTGCCAGCAGCCCCCCCGGACTAGCGGGAGCTTACGAGCAGTACTTC.